These 18 T cell receptor beta chains came from one sample sequenced in a study of shared T cell receptors in the human thymus. This table comes from immunoSEQ multiplex PCR, and its TCRdb copy is limited to in-frame clones, with some not included. The repertoire holds about 730,000 clones, with 80% to 90% as singletons. The same data also contributed to another study, on human thymus T cells.

The sequenced sample consisted of thymocytes. Receptor source: a girl under three years old with a congenital heart defect.

The chain carries TRBV4-1 and TRBJ2-2, with D hard to call. CDR1 MGHRA and CDR2 YSYEKL come from the germline V gene. The CDR3 has 16 residues. V shed 0 bases and J shed 1 base, with 9 bases lying between them. CDR3: CASSQEIWLNTGELFF. Written as DNA, the CDR3 is TGCGCCAGCAGCCAAGAAATATGGCTGAACACCGGGGAGCTGTTTTTT.

The J gene is TRBJ1-5, the V gene TRBV9; 7 nucleotides match TRBD1. V was pared by 4 bases and J by 0 bases, with 4 bases of the junction left unmatched. The CDR3 spans 15 residues. Germline V gives CDR1 SGDLS, CDR2 YYNGEE. In DNA, the CDR3 is TGTGCCAGCAGCCCGGGACAGAATAGCAATCAGCCCCAGCATTTT. Translated, it gives CASSPGQNSNQPQHF.

This clone has a handful of counts. The J gene is TRBJ1-1, the V gene TRBV5-1; maybe TRBD1 (6 bases). V lost 4 bases, J lost 5 bases, and 15 bases lay in between. This CDR3 has 14 amino acids. The germline gives CDR1 SGHRS, CDR2 YFSETQ. The DNA for the CDR3 is TGCGCCAGCAGCCCCCGGGACATCTGGACTGAAGCTTTCTTT. Translation: CASSPRDIWTEAFF.

This clone was counted between two and nine times. The chain combines TRBV14 with TRBJ1-4; 8 bases match TRBD1. The germline V gene has CDR1 SGHDN and CDR2 FVKESK. V shed 4 bases and J 4 bases; nucleotides not matched to a gene: 5. The length of the CDR3 is 15 residues. CDR3 protein: CASSPSGQGNEKLFF. The CDR3 nucleotides are TGTGCCAGCAGCCCGTCCGGACAGGGTAATGAAAAACTGTTTTTT.

The chain recombines TRBV7-2 with TRBJ1-6; TRBD1 agrees at 8 bases. The length of the CDR3 is 14 residues. Trimming cost V 10 bases and J 6 bases; bases outside gene matches: 8. CDR1 is SGHTA, CDR2 FQGNSA, per germline. In DNA, the CDR3 is TGTGCCACCCGGGGGCAGGGGGCTAATTCACCCCTCCACTTT. It encodes CATRGQGANSPLHF.

V is TRBV9 and J is TRBJ2-2, with TRBD2 matching over 8 bases. This CDR3 contains 21 residues. Unmatched junction bases numbered 19, after V lost 2 bases and J lost 1 base. Germline CDR1 is SGDLS and CDR2 is YYNGEE. CDR3 in DNA: TGTGCCAGCAGCGTTCCCTCGTTCAACTTCGTGAGCGGGGGGAACACCGGGGAGCTGTTTTTT. Translating gives CASSVPSFNFVSGGNTGELFF. The whole variable domain, filled in from reference TRBV9 and TRBJ2-2, reads DSGVTQTPKHLITATGQRVTLRCSPRSGDLSVYWYQQSLDQGLQFLIQYYNGEERAKGNILERFSAQQFPDLHSELNLSSLELGDSALYFCASSVPSFNFVSGGNTGELFFGEGSRLTVL.

The chain employs TRBV29-1 and TRBJ1-5; TRBD1 might be the D (6 bases). The CDR3 runs 14 residues. Looked up from germline, CDR1 is SQVTM and CDR2 is ANQGSEA. Trimming removed 8 bases from V and 5 bases from J, with 19 bases in between. The CDR3 sequence: CSPKGGTEDQPQHF. CDR3 in DNA: TGCAGCCCCAAGGGGGGGACCGAGGATCAGCCCCAGCATTTT.

The genes are TRBV28 and TRBJ1-2; 10 positions agree with TRBD1. Germline CDR1 reads MDHEN; CDR2 reads SYDVKM. With 6 bases clipped from V and 5 bases from J, the junction kept 12 bases outside the gene matches. The CDR3 is 16 amino acids. CDR3 coding DNA: TGTGCCAGCAGAACCGGGACAGGGGCCTGGTGGTATGGCTACACCTTC. Protein sequence: CASRTGTGAWWYGYTF.

The genes are TRBV5-4 and TRBJ2-7; 10 nucleotides agree with TRBD1. The CDR3 spans 14 residues. V lost 4 bases to trimming and J lost 5 bases; unmatched junction nucleotides: 6. CDR1 is SGHNT and CDR2 is YYREEE in the germline V gene (reference sequence). The CDR3 nucleotides are TGTGCCAGCAGCCCGACAGGGGGCGCTGACGAGCAGTACTTC. This translates into CASSPTGGADEQYF.

This clone was counted between two and nine times. The rearrangement uses TRBV4-1 and TRBJ2-1, with 12 bases lining up with TRBD2. CDR3 length: 20 amino acids. The V and J ends lost 4 bases and 4 bases, in that order; junction bases with no gene match: 17. Germline V gene sequence: CDR1 MGHRA, CDR2 YSYEKL. For the CDR3, the DNA is TGCGCCAGCAGCCCTCCAGCCCAGAGGACTAGCGGGGTATCTTACAATGAGCAGTTCTTC. Translated: CASSPPAQRTSGVSYNEQFF.

The V and J genes are TRBV4-1 and TRBJ2-3; TRBD2 is a possible D gene (5 bases). The CDR3 length is 16 residues. From germline, CDR1 is MGHRA and CDR2 YSYEKL. Trimming removed 0 bases from V and 6 bases from J, with 16 bases in between. CDR3 residues: CASSQEAMTTGDTQYF. The CDR3, as DNA: TGCGCCAGCAGCCAAGAGGCGATGACGACGGGGGATACGCAGTATTTT.

The chain joins TRBV7-2 to TRBJ2-7, with D perhaps matching TRBD1 (6 bases). CDR1 and CDR2 (germline): SGHTA, FQGNSA. The V end was cut by 4 bases, the J end by 5 bases, with 24 bases between. This CDR3 contains 17 residues. The CDR3, as DNA: TGTGCCAGCAGCTGGCCGAGGGGACAATTGGAGTACCACGAGCAGTACTTC. Its translation: CASSWPRGQLEYHEQYF.

V gene TRBV28 combines with J gene TRBJ1-6, with unresolved D. With 7 bases removed from V and 3 bases from J, the gap between germline ends came to 19 bases. This CDR3 is built from 17 residues. Germline CDR1 and CDR2: MDHEN and SYDVKM. The CDR3 region is CASTKGCQRGYNSPLHF. The CDR3 region has the DNA TGTGCCAGCACGAAGGGATGCCAACGGGGCTATAATTCACCCCTCCACTTT.

The chain is built from TRBV15 and TRBJ2-1; D is perhaps TRBD2 (7 bases). This CDR3 has 17 residues. V was shortened by 0 bases and J by 9 bases, with 21 bases between the two germline ends. CDR1 LNHNV and CDR2 YYDKDF come from the germline V gene (reference sequence). In DNA form, the CDR3 reads TGTGCCACCAGCAGAGAGAGGGCAGGGAGGGGGGGAGGTGAGCAGTTCTTC. Amino acid sequence: CATSRERAGRGGGEQFF.

The chain employs TRBV15 and TRBJ1-1; D gene unclear. The germline gives CDR1 LNHNV, CDR2 YYDKDF (reference sequence). The CDR3 consists of 11 residues. V was trimmed by 3 bases and J by 6 bases, leaving 5 bases between them. CDR3 bases: TGTGCCACCAGCAGGGGAGCTGAAGCTTTCTTT. This translates into CATSRGAEAFF.

The chain couples TRBV5-1 to TRBJ1-2; a weak D match, TRBD1 (6 bases). With 1 base removed from V and 7 bases from J, the gap between germline ends came to 41 bases. The CDR3 is made up of 23 amino acids. The germline V gene encodes CDR1 SGHRS and CDR2 YFSETQ. CDR3 in amino acids: CASSLFVSFFYPNRQELWGGYTF. The CDR3 DNA follows: TGCGCCAGCAGCTTGTTTGTCTCTTTTTTTTACCCCAACAGACAGGAACTTTGGGGTGGCTACACCTTC.

The chain carries TRBV2 and TRBJ1-2; a possible D gene is TRBD1 (5 bases). This CDR3 is built from 12 residues. The V and J ends lost 10 bases and 1 base respectively, with 10 bases between them. Germline CDR1 and CDR2: SNHLY and FYNNEI. CDR3 nucleotide sequence: TGTGCCACCTCGGGACTTAACTATGGCTACACCTTC. It specifies CATSGLNYGYTF.

The rearrangement joins TRBV2 to TRBJ1-2; possible D gene TRBD1, 5 bases. The length of the CDR3 is 10 residues. Germline CDR1 SNHLY, CDR2 FYNNEI. The CDR3 region has the DNA TGTGCACAGGATTTCTATGGCTACACCTTC. It codes for CAQDFYGYTF.